This T cell receptor (beta chain) comes out of a study of blood T cell repertoires in COVID-19. Study-level information: The United States, Italy and Spain supplied acute and convalescent COVID-19 samples. T cells, B-cell-depleted T cells, or PBMCs provided the cDNA or gDNA that served as material.

The study assigned cohorts using participant-reported clinical history. Recovery among Cohort 3 donors was established by two negative PCRs, clearance, or symptom resolution. CDR3 length: 13 residues. Germline V gene data show CDR1 as SEHNR and CDR2 as FQNEAQ (reference sequence). Trimming pared 5 bases from V and 7 bases from J, leaving 11 bases between. Only in-frame clones appear in the TCRdb table, and some are missing; sequencing was by immunoSEQ multiplex PCR. The sample consists of 280,000 or so clones, around 85% of them appearing once. The receptor was derived from a woman between 50 and 59 years old who had recovered from COVID-19. V gene TRBV7-9 combines with J gene TRBJ1-4, with a tentative D call TRBD1 (5 bases). Material for sequencing was PBMCs or T cells enriched from blood (not recorded which). CDR3 DNA: TGTGCCAGCAGCCATGACAGAGGTGAAAAACTGTTTTTT. It is translated as CASSHDRGEKLFF.